Listed below are T cell receptor beta chains from one sample, sequenced in a study of post-analysis software for immune sequencing data. TCRdb independently ran MiXCR on the PCR reads; one entry per CDR3 protein. The sample has about 430,000 distinct CDR3 sequences; 39% are singletons. The sample consisted of blood. The origin of the receptors is a girl aged 2-10 years with multiple sclerosis. Both conserved end residues are part of each CDR3. The D gene is left open where the match is weak. Some rows mark clone size as missing; the rest say once, few, many or name a class of expanded clone.

NA NA TRBJ1-2 TRBV7-9 CASSGDRDYGYTF TGTGCCAGCAGCGGGGACCGTGACTATGGCTACACCTTC
NA NA TRBJ2-7 TRBV9 CASSVGGSGYSYEQYF TGTGCCAGCAGCGTAGGTGGTAGCGGTTACTCCTACGAGCAGTACTTC
NA TRBD1 TRBJ2-7 TRBV10-3 CAISETTGVSYEQYF TGTGCCATCAGCGAGACGACAGGGGTCTCCTACGAGCAGTACTTC
few TRBD1 TRBJ1-2 TRBV6-6 CASSYDRGKGYTF TGTGCCAGCAGTTACGACAGGGGAAAAGGCTACACCTTC
once NA TRBJ1-1 TRBV11-2 CASSTPAMRAFF TGTGCCAGCAGCACCCCAGCCATGAGGGCTTTCTTT
NA TRBD2 TRBJ2-5 TRBV29-1 CSVDILAGEEQYF TGCAGCGTTGATATACTAGCGGGAGAAGAGCAGTACTTC
few NA TRBJ2-6 TRBV6-5 CASSWVGANVLTF TGTGCCAGCAGTTGGGTTGGGGCCAACGTCCTGACTTTC
many NA TRBJ2-1 TRBV27 CASSPGSSRRFF TGTGCCAGCAGTCCCGGGTCTAGCAGGCGGTTCTTC
NA NA TRBJ2-1 TRBV5-1 CASSWRGAYNEQFF TGCGCCAGCAGCTGGAGGGGGGCATACAATGAGCAGTTCTTC
many NA TRBJ2-1 TRBV5-5 CASSLASHNEQFF TGTGCCAGCAGCCTCGCCTCCCACAATGAGCAGTTCTTC
few NA TRBJ1-2 TRBV9 CASSVDPGYYGYTF TGTGCCAGCAGCGTAGATCCAGGGTACTATGGCTACACCTTC
few NA TRBJ2-1 TRBV29-1 CSVVPGADIGEQFF TGCAGCGTTGTCCCCGGGGCCGACATAGGGGAGCAGTTCTTC
NA NA TRBJ1-2 TRBV20-1 CSARESVGGPYGYTF TGCAGTGCTAGAGAATCCGTGGGGGGCCCCTATGGCTACACCTTC
NA NA TRBJ2-1 TRBV28 CASSLMSFRNEQFF TGTGCCAGCAGTTTAATGAGTTTCCGCAATGAGCAGTTCTTC
few NA TRBJ1-1 TRBV28 CASSFPGTNTEAFF TGTGCCAGCAGTTTTCCAGGGACGAACACTGAAGCTTTCTTT
few NA TRBJ2-3 TRBV4-2 CASSQRGYGTDTQYF TGTGCCAGCAGCCAACGGGGTTACGGCACAGATACGCAGTATTTT
NA NA TRBJ1-2 TRBV12-3/TRBV12-4 CASSLYRAAGYTF TGTGCCAGCAGTTTATATCGGGCCGCTGGCTACACCTTC
few TRBD1 TRBJ2-7 TRBV18 CASSLGTGEYEQYF TGTGCCAGCTCCCTCGGTACAGGGGAATACGAGCAGTACTTC
NA NA TRBJ1-5 TRBV7-6 CASSLAPGPWDNQPQHF TGTGCCAGCAGCTTAGCGCCCGGTCCTTGGGACAATCAGCCCCAGCATTTT
NA NA TRBJ1-2 TRBV2 CASTTSNYGYTF TGTGCCAGCACCACTTCTAACTATGGCTACACCTTC
NA NA TRBJ2-7 TRBV7-9 CASSLMGSEQYF TGTGCCAGCAGCTTAATGGGTTCCGAGCAGTACTTC
NA NA TRBJ1-2 TRBV27 CASSTILSTDSNYGYTF TGTGCCAGCAGCACCATATTGTCGACTGATAGTAACTATGGCTACACCTTC
NA TRBD1 TRBJ1-1 TRBV29-1 CSVGKGTGSTEAFF TGCAGCGTTGGTAAAGGGACAGGGTCCACTGAAGCTTTCTTT
NA TRBD1 TRBJ2-1 TRBV12-3/TRBV12-4 CASSSVDRVGRSEQFF TGTGCCAGCAGTTCCGTAGACAGGGTGGGTAGGAGTGAGCAGTTCTTC
few TRBD1 TRBJ1-2 TRBV10-3 CAISGDRADGYTF TGTGCCATCAGTGGGGACAGGGCGGACGGCTACACCTTC
NA NA TRBJ1-1 TRBV19 CASKFSAGWLNTEAFF TGTGCCAGTAAATTTTCGGCGGGATGGTTGAACACTGAAGCTTTCTTT
NA TRBD1 TRBJ2-3 TRBV18 CASSPGTGGETDTQYF TGTGCCAGCTCACCCGGGACAGGGGGTGAGACAGATACGCAGTATTTT